These 22 T cell receptor beta chains came from one sample sequenced in a study of OX40 agonist ivuxolimab in advanced cancers. Here immunoSEQ multiplex PCR was the method, and the copy in TCRdb shows in-frame clones only, minus some. The sample shows just over 14,000 clones, 80% of them seen only once. Material: CD4+ or CD8+ T cells sorted from blood, obtained in a trial of the OX40 agonist ivuxolimab. These receptors came from an adult with an advanced solid tumor such as melanoma, head and neck, liver or kidney cancer.

This chain links TRBV5-5 with TRBJ2-2; no clear D gene. Trimming pared 4 bases from V and 4 bases from J, leaving 14 bases between. The CDR3 loop spans 15 amino acids. Germline V lookup: CDR1 SGHKS, CDR2 YYEKEE (reference sequence). The CDR3 protein is CASSVGTGSTGELFF. CDR3 sequence (DNA): TGTGCCAGCAGCGTAGGAACGGGTTCCACCGGGGAGCTGTTTTTT. Combining the CDR3 with reference TRBV5-5 and TRBJ2-2 gives the whole variable domain DAGVTQSPTHLIKTRGQQVTLRCSPISGHKSVSWYQQVLGQGPQFIFQYYEKEERGRGNFPDRFSARQFPNYSSELNVNALLLGDSALYLCASSVGTGSTGELFFGEGSRLTVL.

The count of this clone is one. This chain connects TRBV5-8 to TRBJ2-5; D not resolved. The CDR3 loop spans 15 amino acids. In germline, CDR1 is SGHTS, CDR2 YDEGEE. Trimming took 3 bases from V and 2 from J, leaving 14 bases between them. CDR3 protein: CASSSLGRWQETQYF. CDR3 DNA: TGTGCCAGCAGCTCGTTAGGTCGTTGGCAAGAGACCCAGTACTTC.

In its sample, this clone was seen a few times. The CDR3 loop reads CASSLAGVNQPQHF. The DNA for the CDR3 is TGTGCCAGCAGCTTAGCAGGGGTCAATCAGCCCCAGCATTTT. The chain has TRBV7-8 and TRBJ1-5; tentative D call: TRBD1 (5 bases). There are 14 residues in the CDR3. Germline lookup yields CDR1 SGHVS and CDR2 FQNEAQ. V was cut by 0 bases and J by 3 bases, with 6 bases left in between.

CDR3 region: CASSFHGTANYGYTF. Written as DNA, the CDR3 is TGTGCCAGCAGTTTCCACGGGACAGCTAACTATGGCTACACCTTC. The J gene is TRBJ1-2, the V gene TRBV28, with 7 nucleotides matching TRBD1. V lost 3 bases, J lost 0 bases, and 4 bases stayed unmatched. CDR3 size: 15 residues. Germline V gives CDR1 MDHEN, CDR2 SYDVKM.

The CDR3 here is CAWSVRWGRDYGYTF. The CDR3 DNA reads TGTGCCTGGAGTGTTCGGTGGGGGAGGGACTATGGCTACACCTTC. V is TRBV30 and J is TRBJ1-2; a possible D gene is TRBD1 (5 bases). Germline lookup yields CDR1 GTSNPN and CDR2 SVGIG (reference sequence). Trimming shortened V by 0 bases and J by 3 bases, and 14 bases separated the two germline ends. This CDR3 has 15 amino acids.

This chain uses TRBV9 with TRBJ2-6; no definite D call. The germline V gene has CDR1 SGDLS and CDR2 YYNGEE. Trimming removed 3 bases from V and 0 bases from J, with 4 bases in between. The CDR3 totals 14 residues. The CDR3 coding sequence is TGTGCCAGCAGCGCCCACTCTGGGGCCAACGTCCTGACTTTC. This codes for CASSAHSGANVLTF.

This clone was counted between two and nine times. This chain connects TRBV6-5 to TRBJ1-1, with D uncertain. CDR1 and CDR2 (germline): MNHEY, SVGAGI. With 6 bases removed from V and 3 bases from J, the gap between germline ends came to 14 bases. The CDR3 is made up of 14 amino acids. Here the CDR3 DNA reads TGTGCCAGCAGCGACACCCTCGGGTACACTGAAGCTTTCTTT. Protein sequence: CASSDTLGYTEAFF.

The gene calls are TRBV9 and TRBJ2-1; perhaps D is TRBD1 or TRBD2 (5 bases each). The CDR3 covers 15 residues. The V gene lost 0 bases and the J gene lost 1 base, with 8 bases spanning the gap. The germline CDR1 and CDR2 sequences are SGDLS and YYNGEE. The CDR3 loop reads CASSVDGASYNEQFF. The CDR3 DNA reads TGTGCCAGCAGCGTAGACGGGGCTTCCTACAATGAGCAGTTCTTC.

This rearrangement joins TRBV15 to TRBJ2-7, with TRBD1 matching 7 bases. The CDR3 totals 15 residues. Trimming cost V 4 bases and J 7 bases; bases outside gene matches: 13. CDR1 is LNHNV and CDR2 is YYDKDF in the germline V gene (reference sequence). In nucleotides, the CDR3 is TGTGCCACCAGCACGGGACAGCAAGTGTCGGAGGAGCAGTACTTC. Amino acids: CATSTGQQVSEEQYF.

This clone is classed as medium-sized. The V and J genes are TRBV6-4 and TRBJ2-3, with 10 bases matching TRBD2. The germline V gene encodes CDR1 MRHNA and CDR2 SNTAGT. V shed 2 bases, J shed 4 bases, and the junction held 3 bases outside the gene matches. The CDR3 has 15 residues. CDR3 in amino acids: CASSDRTSGPDTQYF. The CDR3 nucleotides are TGTGCCAGCAGTGACAGGACTAGCGGCCCAGATACGCAGTATTTT.

The V and J genes are TRBV7-9 and TRBJ2-5; a weak D match, TRBD1 (7 bases). The CDR3 consists of 11 residues. The germline gives CDR1 SEHNR, CDR2 FQNEAQ (reference sequence). This CDR3 is CAEGAEETQYF. In nucleotides, the CDR3 is TGTGCGGAGGGGGCAGAGGAGACCCAGTACTTC.

The chain recombines TRBV5-6 with TRBJ2-1; 7 bases are a match to TRBD2. V was pared by 1 base and J by 0 bases, with 4 bases of the junction left unmatched. Looked up from germline, CDR1 is SGHDT and CDR2 is YYEEEE. This CDR3 region has 16 residues. CDR3 sequence: CASSLTPGGSYNEQFF. As DNA, the CDR3 is TGTGCCAGCAGCTTGACCCCGGGAGGCTCCTACAATGAGCAGTTCTTC.

The chain joins TRBV4-1 to TRBJ2-7, with 8 bases fitting TRBD2. Germline assignment: CDR1 MGHRA and CDR2 YSYEKL. V shed 0 bases and J 0 bases; nucleotides not matched to a gene: 4. CDR3 length equals 16 residues. The CDR3 protein is CASSQDLSGSSYEQYF. CDR3 in DNA: TGCGCCAGCAGCCAAGATTTGAGCGGGAGCTCCTACGAGCAGTACTTC.

The rearrangement links TRBV28 to TRBJ2-7, with TRBD1 matching over 7 bases. Germline V gene lookup returns CDR1 MDHEN and CDR2 SYDVKM. V gave up 6 bases and J gave up 5 bases; unmatched junction bases: 13. The CDR3 runs 15 residues. The CDR3 reads CASSLRQGGVDEQYF. In nucleotides, the CDR3 is TGTGCCAGCAGCCTCCGACAGGGTGGGGTGGACGAGCAGTACTTC.

This sequence joins TRBV9 and TRBJ2-1; D is possibly TRBD2 (6 bases). The CDR3 totals 15 residues. Germline values: CDR1 SGDLS, CDR2 YYNGEE. Deletions cut 0 bases from V and 2 bases from J, with 9 bases between. The CDR3 DNA sequence: TGTGCCAGCAGCGTAGACGGGAGCGCCTACAATGAGCAGTTCTTC. It translates to CASSVDGSAYNEQFF. The full variable domain, its missing parts supplied by reference TRBV9 and TRBJ2-1, is DSGVTQTPKHLITATGQRVTLRCSPRSGDLSVYWYQQSLDQGLQFLIQYYNGEERAKGNILERFSAQQFPDLHSELNLSSLELGDSALYFCASSVDGSAYNEQFFGPGTRLTVL.

J is TRBJ2-7 and V is TRBV9; D remains ambiguous. The germline CDR1 and CDR2 sequences are SGDLS and YYNGEE. This CDR3 has 14 residues. V gave up 0 bases and J gave up 2 bases, with 9 bases separating them. Here the CDR3 reads CASSVDANPYEQYF. The CDR3 DNA reads TGTGCCAGCAGCGTAGACGCTAACCCCTACGAGCAGTACTTC.

By its share, this clone is large. The chain couples TRBV11-2 to TRBJ2-1, with D unresolved. In germline, CDR1 is SGHAT, CDR2 FQNNGV. The CDR3 has 13 amino acids. V was shortened by 5 bases and J by 9 bases, with 14 bases between the two germline ends. CDR3 residues: CASSHSSAGEQFF. DNA for the CDR3: TGTGCCAGCAGCCACTCTTCTGCCGGTGAGCAGTTCTTC.

The J gene is TRBJ2-7, the V gene TRBV7-9; D might be TRBD1 or TRBD2, each matching 5 bases. The CDR3 is 13 amino acids. V lost 4 bases to trimming and J lost 1 base, with 8 bases between them. In germline, CDR1 is SEHNR, CDR2 FQNEAQ (reference sequence). CDR3 region: CASSWDQSYEQYF. The CDR3 nucleotides read TGTGCCAGCAGCTGGGACCAATCCTACGAGCAGTACTTC.

This clone was recorded only once. The chain employs TRBV9 and TRBJ2-3; 9 nucleotides agree with TRBD2. The CDR3 runs to 16 residues. Looked up from germline, CDR1 is SGDLS and CDR2 is YYNGEE. J lost 0 bases, V lost 3 bases, and 5 bases had no gene match. CDR3 sequence reads: CASSARTSASTDTQYF. The CDR3 DNA reads as TGTGCCAGCAGCGCCAGGACTAGCGCTAGCACAGATACGCAGTATTTT.

Relative to its sample, this clone is hyperexpanded. This chain joins TRBV19 and TRBJ1-2; D may be TRBD1 (6 bases). The CDR3 covers 14 residues. With 7 bases removed from V and 4 bases from J, the gap between germline ends came to 16 bases. Germline values: CDR1 LNHDA, CDR2 SQIVND (reference sequence). As DNA, the CDR3 is TGTGCCAGTAATTGGCAGGGGACTCCCTATGGCTACACCTTC. The encoded protein is CASNWQGTPYGYTF. Filled out from reference TRBV19 and TRBJ1-2, the complete variable domain reads DGGITQSPKYLFRKEGQNVTLSCEQNLNHDAMYWYRQDPGQGLRLIYYSQIVNDFQKGDIAEGYSVSREKKESFPLTVTSAQKNPTAFYLCASNWQGTPYGYTFGSGTRLTVV.

The chain joins TRBV15 to TRBJ2-2, with a tentative D call TRBD2 (5 bases). The CDR3 is 16 amino acids. The V end lost 1 base, the J end lost 7 bases, and 16 bases lay between the germline ends. Germline V gene data show CDR1 as LNHNV and CDR2 as YYDKDF (reference sequence). The CDR3 DNA is TGTGCCACCAGCAGAGGGACGGGAAGCGGTGTCGGGGAGCTGTTTTTT. Amino acids: CATSRGTGSGVGELFF.

As regards this clone: Within the sample, other DNA sequences also encode this same CDR3. This chain joins TRBV28 and TRBJ2-7; the D is unclear. The CDR3 contains 13 residues. Germline V lookup: CDR1 MDHEN, CDR2 SYDVKM. Trimming removed 1 base at V and 2 bases at J, with 6 bases between. Here the CDR3 reads CASSLSLTYEQYF. In DNA form, the CDR3 reads TGTGCCAGCAGTTTATCCTTGACCTACGAGCAGTACTTC.